This TCR beta chain was documented in a study of shared clonotypes between healthy human individuals. The data were produced by immunoSEQ multiplex PCR, yet TCRdb's version contains in-frame clones alone and is incomplete. The profile shows millions of clones, 93% of them singletons. Naive CD8 populations comprised CD45RO-negative cells positively selected for CCR7, excluding terminally differentiated effector memory CD45RA+ cells. There are 14 residues in the CDR3. The V gene end was trimmed by 7 bases and the J gene end by 3 bases; junction bases not matched to a gene: 7. Per the germline V gene, CDR1 is MNHEY and CDR2 is SMNVEV (reference sequence).

V and J are TRBV27 and TRBJ2-3; 7 nucleotides line up with TRBD2. The sequence was obtained from a man younger than 35 in good health. Some clones in this sample may be carry-over from other donors' samples. Material: naive CD8+ T cells from PBMCs. The CDR3 DNA sequence: TGTGCCAGCAACAAGCGGGAACAGACAGATACGCAGTATTTT. This codes for CASNKREQTDTQYF.